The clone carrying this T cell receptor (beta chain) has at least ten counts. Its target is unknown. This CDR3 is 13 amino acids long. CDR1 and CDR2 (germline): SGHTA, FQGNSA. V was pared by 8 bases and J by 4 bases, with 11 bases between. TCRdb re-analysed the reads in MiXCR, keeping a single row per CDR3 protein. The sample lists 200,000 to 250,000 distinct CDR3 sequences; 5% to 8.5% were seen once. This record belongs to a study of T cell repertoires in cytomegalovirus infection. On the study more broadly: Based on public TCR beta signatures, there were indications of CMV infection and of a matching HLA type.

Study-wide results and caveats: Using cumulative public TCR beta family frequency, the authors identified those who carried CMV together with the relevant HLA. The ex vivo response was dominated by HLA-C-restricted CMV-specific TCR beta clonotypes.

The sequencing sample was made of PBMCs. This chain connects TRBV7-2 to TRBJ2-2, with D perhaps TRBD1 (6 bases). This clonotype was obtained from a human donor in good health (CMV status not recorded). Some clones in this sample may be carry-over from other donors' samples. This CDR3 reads CASYRGGTGELFF. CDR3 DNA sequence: TGTGCCAGCTACCGAGGGGGCACCGGGGAGCTGTTTTTT.